This entry is about one T cell receptor (beta chain). This receptor's antigen is unknown. No much larger clone is present one base from it, and per-base qualities are unavailable. This entry belongs to a study of blood T cell repertoires in COVID-19 (dated by TCRdb to 2020 to 2021). Regarding the research as a whole: Samples covering the acute and convalescent phases of COVID-19 were provided by collaborators in the United States, Italy and Spain. Where available, HLA class I and class II types were obtained from metadata supplied by the sample provider rather than from assay-based typing. The dataset comprised deeply sampled blood TCRbeta repertoires from subjects exposed to, actively infected with, or recovered from COVID-19. The repertoires were released in a freely available public database intended as a resource for research on the immune response to SARS-CoV-2. Nearly every sample came with metadata listing a de-identified subject ID, COVID-19 status, age in years and sex. The material from the prospective study consisted of cDNA or gDNA derived from T cells, B-cell-depleted T cells, or PBMCs. Samples were obtained from the ongoing ImmuneRACE study (first 160 participants) and from approximately 1,200 subjects provided by 6 global collaborators.

From cysteine to phenylalanine, the CDR3 is 14 amino acids long. Solely the CDR3 DNA is kept, with 42 bases framed from the first base. The germline V gene encodes CDR1 LNHDA and CDR2 SQIVND (reference sequence). V drops 3 bases and J drops 5 bases, leaving 11 bases in between. Overall study results and their limits: How much clinical and demographic metadata was included differed by source and by participant, and the metadata was provided uncurated.

The collaborating institutions used their own protocols to collect whole blood in K2EDTA tubes. For TCRbeta analysis, collaborators shipped samples in one of three forms: frozen whole blood, isolated PBMCs, or DNA extracted from either of those sample types. TCRbeta CDR3 regions were amplified from genomic DNA using the immunoSEQ Assay, a bias-controlled multiplex PCR. On the study's bioinformatics: Nucleated cell counts per sample were estimated from amplification of reference gene primers within the assay. To quantify the absolute abundance of each unique TCRbeta CDR3 rearrangement, sequence reads were collapsed and filtered. For each sample, productive Simpson clonality was calculated as the square root of Simpson's diversity index over productive rearrangements. In its TCRdb copy, this immuneACCESS table keeps in-frame sequences only and misses some clones. Where compared with another copy, unresolved V genes explain less than half of these, and the others have no known cause. V and J calls and clone size are as listed in that table; D and trimming were resolved from the DNA. This sample comprises 45,000 to 65,000 clones, roughly 77% of them detected only once. Clones ranked in the top ten supply roughly two fifths of the sample.

The chain is assembled from TRBV19 and TRBJ1-5; no confident D gene assignment can be made. Sequenced sample: peripheral blood. The receptor's source is a man aged 65 to 85 with active or convalescent COVID-19. The nucleotide sequence reads as follows: TGTGCCAGTAGTATTCGCGGGGTTCATCAGCCCCAGCATTTT. Translated, it reads CASSIRGVHQPQHF.